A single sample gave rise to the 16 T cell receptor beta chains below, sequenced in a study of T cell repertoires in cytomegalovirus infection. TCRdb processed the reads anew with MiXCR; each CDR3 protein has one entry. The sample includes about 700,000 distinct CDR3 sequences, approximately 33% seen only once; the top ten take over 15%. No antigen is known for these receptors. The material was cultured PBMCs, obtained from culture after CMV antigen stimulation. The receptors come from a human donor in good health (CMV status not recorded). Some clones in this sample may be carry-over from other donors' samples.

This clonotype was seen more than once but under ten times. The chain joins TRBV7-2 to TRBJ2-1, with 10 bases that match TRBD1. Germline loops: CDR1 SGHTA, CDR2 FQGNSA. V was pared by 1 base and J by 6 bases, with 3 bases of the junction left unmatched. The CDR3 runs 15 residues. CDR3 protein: CASSLDRDRGNEQFF. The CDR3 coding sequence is TGTGCCAGCAGCTTAGACCGGGACAGGGGCAATGAGCAGTTCTTC.

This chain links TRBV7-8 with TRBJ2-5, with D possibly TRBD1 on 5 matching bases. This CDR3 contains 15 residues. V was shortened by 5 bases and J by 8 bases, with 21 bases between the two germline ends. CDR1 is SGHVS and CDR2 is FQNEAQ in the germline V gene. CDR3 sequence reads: CASSLLTVGQGTQYF. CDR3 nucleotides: TGTGCCAGCAGCCTGCTAACCGTCGGACAAGGAACCCAGTACTTC.

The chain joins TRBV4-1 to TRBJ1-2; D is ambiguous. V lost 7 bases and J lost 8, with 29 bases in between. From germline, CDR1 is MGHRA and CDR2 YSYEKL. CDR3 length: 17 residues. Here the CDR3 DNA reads TGCGCCAGCACCGGATGGGAGGGCATCGGAGACGGGAAGGGCTACACCTTC. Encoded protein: CASTGWEGIGDGKGYTF.

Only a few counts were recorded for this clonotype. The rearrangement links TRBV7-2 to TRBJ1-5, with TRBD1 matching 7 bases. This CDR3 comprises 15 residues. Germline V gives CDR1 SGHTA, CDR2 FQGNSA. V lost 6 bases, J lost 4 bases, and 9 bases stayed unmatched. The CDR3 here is CASSFTQGNNQPQHF. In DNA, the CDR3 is TGTGCCAGCAGTTTTACACAGGGGAATAATCAGCCCCAGCATTTT.

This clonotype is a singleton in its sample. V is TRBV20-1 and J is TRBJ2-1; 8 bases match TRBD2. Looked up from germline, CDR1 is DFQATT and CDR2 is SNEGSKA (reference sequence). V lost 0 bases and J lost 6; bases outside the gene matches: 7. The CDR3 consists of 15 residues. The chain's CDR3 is CSARDRVAGINEQFF. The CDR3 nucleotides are TGCAGTGCTAGAGATCGGGTAGCGGGGATCAATGAGCAGTTCTTC.

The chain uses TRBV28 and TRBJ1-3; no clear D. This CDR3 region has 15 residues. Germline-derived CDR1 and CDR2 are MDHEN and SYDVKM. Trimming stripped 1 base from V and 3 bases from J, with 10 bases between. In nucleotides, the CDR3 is TGTGCCAGCAGTTTATTGGGGATGAATGGAAACACCATATATTTT. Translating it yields CASSLLGMNGNTIYF.

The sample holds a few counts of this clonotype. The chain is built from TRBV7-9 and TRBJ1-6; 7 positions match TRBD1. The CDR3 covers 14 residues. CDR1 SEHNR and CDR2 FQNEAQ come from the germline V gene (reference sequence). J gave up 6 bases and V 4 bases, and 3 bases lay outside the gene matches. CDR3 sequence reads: CASSSGQINSPLHF. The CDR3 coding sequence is TGTGCCAGCAGCTCGGGACAGATTAATTCACCCCTCCACTTT.

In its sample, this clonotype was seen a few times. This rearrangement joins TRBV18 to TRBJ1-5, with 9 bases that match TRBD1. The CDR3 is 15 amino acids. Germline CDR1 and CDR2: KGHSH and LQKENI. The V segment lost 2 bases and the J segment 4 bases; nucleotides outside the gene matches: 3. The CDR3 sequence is CASSPGTGKNQPQHF. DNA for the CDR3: TGTGCCAGCTCACCAGGGACAGGGAAAAATCAGCCCCAGCATTTT.

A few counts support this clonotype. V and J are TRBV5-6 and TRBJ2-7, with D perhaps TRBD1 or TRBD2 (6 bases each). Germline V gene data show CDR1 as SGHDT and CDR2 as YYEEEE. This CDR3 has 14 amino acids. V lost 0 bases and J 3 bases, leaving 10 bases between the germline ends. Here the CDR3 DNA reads TGTGCCAGCAGCTTGGGTGAGGGGGGCTACGAGCAGTACTTC. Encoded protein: CASSLGEGGYEQYF.

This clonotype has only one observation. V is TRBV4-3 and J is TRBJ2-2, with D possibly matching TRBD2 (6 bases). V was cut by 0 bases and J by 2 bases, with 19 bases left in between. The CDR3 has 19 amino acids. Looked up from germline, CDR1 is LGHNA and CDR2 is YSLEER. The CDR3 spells CASSQDRVSGWGNTGELFF. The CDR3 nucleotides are TGCGCCAGCAGCCAAGATCGGGTTAGCGGTTGGGGTAACACCGGGGAGCTGTTTTTT.

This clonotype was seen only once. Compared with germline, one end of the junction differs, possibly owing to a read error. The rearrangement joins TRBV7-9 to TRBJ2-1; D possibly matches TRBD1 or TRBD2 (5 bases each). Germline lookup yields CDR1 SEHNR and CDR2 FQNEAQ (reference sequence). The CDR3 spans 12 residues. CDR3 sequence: CASSLRGTPDGF. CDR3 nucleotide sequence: TGTGCCAGCAGCCTCCGTGGGACCCCTGACGGGTTC.

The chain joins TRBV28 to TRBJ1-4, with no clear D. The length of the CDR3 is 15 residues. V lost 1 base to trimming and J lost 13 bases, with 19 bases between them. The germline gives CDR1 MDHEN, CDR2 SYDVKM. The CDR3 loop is CASSLFTPRQNGLFF. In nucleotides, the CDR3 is TGTGCCAGCAGTTTATTTACCCCCCGCCAGAATGGACTGTTTTTT.

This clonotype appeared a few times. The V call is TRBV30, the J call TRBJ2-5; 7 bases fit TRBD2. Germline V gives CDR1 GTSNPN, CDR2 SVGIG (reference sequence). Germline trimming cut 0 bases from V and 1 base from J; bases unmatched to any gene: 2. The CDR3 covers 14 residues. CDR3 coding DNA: TGTGCCTGGAGTGTAGGACTAGTCCAAGAGACCCAGTACTTC. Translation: CAWSVGLVQETQYF.

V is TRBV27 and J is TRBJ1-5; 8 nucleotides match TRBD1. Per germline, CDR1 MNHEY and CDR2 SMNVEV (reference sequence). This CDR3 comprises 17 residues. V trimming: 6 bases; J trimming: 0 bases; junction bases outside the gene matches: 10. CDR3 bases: TGTGCCAGCAGAGGAGGGGACAGGCGTTATAGCAATCAGCCCCAGCATTTT. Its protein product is CASRGGDRRYSNQPQHF.

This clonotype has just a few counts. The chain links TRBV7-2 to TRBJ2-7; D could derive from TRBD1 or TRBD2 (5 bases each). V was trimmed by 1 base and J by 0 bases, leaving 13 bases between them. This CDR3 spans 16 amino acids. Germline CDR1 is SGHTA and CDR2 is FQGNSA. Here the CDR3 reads CASSLDAGAGSYEQYF. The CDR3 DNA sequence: TGTGCCAGCAGCTTAGACGCCGGGGCGGGCTCCTACGAGCAGTACTTC.

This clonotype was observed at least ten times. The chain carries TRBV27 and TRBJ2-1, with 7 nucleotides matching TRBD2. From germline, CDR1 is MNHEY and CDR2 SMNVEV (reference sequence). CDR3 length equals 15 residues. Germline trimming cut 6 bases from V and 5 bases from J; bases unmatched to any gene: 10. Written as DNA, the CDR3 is TGTGCCAGCAGCCGCGGTTCTAGCGGAAACAATGAGCAGTTCTTC. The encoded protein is CASSRGSSGNNEQFF.